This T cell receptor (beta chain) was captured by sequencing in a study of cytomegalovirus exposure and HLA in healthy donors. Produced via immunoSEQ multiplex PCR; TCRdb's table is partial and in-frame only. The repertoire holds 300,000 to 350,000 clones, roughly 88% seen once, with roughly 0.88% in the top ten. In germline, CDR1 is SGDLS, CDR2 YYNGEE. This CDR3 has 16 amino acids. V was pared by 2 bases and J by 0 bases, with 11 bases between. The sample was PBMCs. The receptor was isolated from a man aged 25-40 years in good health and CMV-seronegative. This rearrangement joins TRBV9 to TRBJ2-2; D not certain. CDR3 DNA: TGTGCCAGCAGCGTTGACTTCTCCACGAACACCGGGGAGCTGTTTTTT. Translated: CASSVDFSTNTGELFF. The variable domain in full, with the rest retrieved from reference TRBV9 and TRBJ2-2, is DSGVTQTPKHLITATGQRVTLRCSPRSGDLSVYWYQQSLDQGLQFLIQYYNGEERAKGNILERFSAQQFPDLHSELNLSSLELGDSALYFCASSVDFSTNTGELFFGEGSRLTVL.